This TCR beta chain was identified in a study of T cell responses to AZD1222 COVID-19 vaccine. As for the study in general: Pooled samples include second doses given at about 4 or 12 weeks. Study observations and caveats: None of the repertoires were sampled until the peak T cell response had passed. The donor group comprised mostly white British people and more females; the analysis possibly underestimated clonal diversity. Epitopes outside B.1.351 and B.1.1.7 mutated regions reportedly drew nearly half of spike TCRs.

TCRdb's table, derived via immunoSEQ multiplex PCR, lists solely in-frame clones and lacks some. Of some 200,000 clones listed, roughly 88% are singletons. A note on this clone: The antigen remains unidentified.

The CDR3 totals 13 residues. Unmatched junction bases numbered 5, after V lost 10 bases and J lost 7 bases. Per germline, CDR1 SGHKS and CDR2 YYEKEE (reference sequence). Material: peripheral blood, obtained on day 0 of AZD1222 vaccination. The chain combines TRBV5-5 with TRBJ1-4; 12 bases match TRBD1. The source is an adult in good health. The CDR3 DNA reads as TGTGCCTCGGGACAGGGGGCCGGTGAAAAACTGTTTTTT. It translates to CASGQGAGEKLFF.